The T cell receptor beta chain described here comes from a study of blood T cells in healthy people across ages. Study conclusions and caveats: Researchers judged that diversity estimates from one million T cells fell short of true values.

In its sample, this clonotype was seen once. Its target is unknown. The use of a sample-barcoded 5' primer and a J-beta primer mix characterized a second PCR of roughly 6 to 11 cycles. MiXCR was run by TCRdb on the 5' RACE reads, yielding one entry per CDR3 protein. Altogether 800,000 to 1,000,000 distinct CDR3 sequences are present, under 50% being singletons, with the ten largest covering 13%. The CDR3 sequence is 16 residues long. After removal of 4 bases from V and 3 bases from J, the junction contained 9 bases not matched to a gene. Germline values: CDR1 PRHDT, CDR2 FYEKMQ (reference sequence). This receptor was identified in a man aged 30-40 years in good health. This chain uses TRBV13 with TRBJ2-3; the match to TRBD2 covers 8 bases. Sequenced material: blood. The CDR3, as DNA: TGTGCCAGCAGCTCACCGGGACTAGGGGGTACAGATACGCAGTATTTT. As protein: CASSSPGLGGTDTQYF.